The 20 T cell receptor beta chains below come from one sample, sequenced in a study of blood T cell repertoires in COVID-19. Sequenced by immunoSEQ multiplex PCR; TCRdb stores in-frame clones only, minus some. The sample shows 150,000 to 200,000 clones, over 80% of them seen only once. What was sequenced was peripheral blood. The receptors shown here come from a woman aged 55 to 70 with COVID-19, enrolled during active disease.

This CDR3 reads CASSIDLWGRQPQHF. The CDR3 DNA reads as TGTGCCAGTAGTATAGATCTGTGGGGCCGGCAGCCCCAGCATTTT. The gene calls are TRBV19 and TRBJ1-5, with TRBD1 as a possible D gene (5 bases). Germline V gives CDR1 LNHDA, CDR2 SQIVND (reference sequence). CDR3 length: 15 residues. V lost 0 bases and J 7 bases, leaving 13 bases between the germline ends.

The V and J genes are TRBV28 and TRBJ2-5; TRBD1 matches at 9 bases. The germline V gene encodes CDR1 MDHEN and CDR2 SYDVKM. The CDR3 is 14 amino acids. Trimming at V came to 6 bases and at J to 4 bases, leaving 6 bases not matched to a gene. Here the CDR3 DNA reads TGTGCCAGCAGCCGACAGGGGGGAAGAGAGACCCAGTACTTC. It yields the protein CASSRQGGRETQYF.

This chain links TRBV2 with TRBJ2-3; 9 nucleotides agree with TRBD2. Germline V gene sequence: CDR1 SNHLY, CDR2 FYNNEI. The CDR3 sequence is 17 residues long. V dropped 5 bases and J dropped 0; count of bases not matched to a gene: 9. The CDR3 sequence: CASSIIAGAPSTDTQYF. CDR3 bases: TGTGCCAGCAGTATTATAGCGGGGGCTCCTAGCACAGATACGCAGTATTTT.

This clone has only one observation. The genes are TRBV7-2 and TRBJ2-1; a possible D gene is TRBD1 (6 bases). Trimming stripped 3 bases from V and 12 bases from J, with 12 bases between. The CDR3 has 12 residues. Germline-derived CDR1 and CDR2 are SGHTA and FQGNSA. For the CDR3, the DNA is TGTGCCAGCAGCTTCGGACAGATTTGGCAGTTCTTC. Translating it yields CASSFGQIWQFF.

The V gene is TRBV5-1, the J gene TRBJ2-1; D may be TRBD1 (5 bases). Germline V gene lookup returns CDR1 SGHRS and CDR2 YFSETQ. Trimming left V 5 bases short and J 0 bases short, with 21 bases between. The CDR3 has 18 residues. The CDR3, as DNA: TGCGCCAGCAGTGGCCGCACACAAGGGGTTTCCTCCTACAATGAGCAGTTCTTC. As protein: CASSGRTQGVSSYNEQFF.

The J gene is TRBJ1-2, the V gene TRBV7-2; unclear D gene. The germline gives CDR1 SGHTA, CDR2 FQGNSA. The CDR3 contains 16 residues. V was cut by 1 base and J by 4 bases, with 16 bases left in between. CDR3 sequence: CASSLVSQPEVYGYTF. The CDR3, as DNA: TGTGCCAGCAGCTTAGTAAGCCAGCCAGAGGTCTATGGCTACACCTTC.

The V call is TRBV28, the J call TRBJ1-1; maybe TRBD1 (6 bases). Per the germline V gene, CDR1 is MDHEN and CDR2 is SYDVKM. The CDR3 has 14 residues. Trimming took 7 bases from V and 1 from J, leaving 13 bases between them. CDR3 in amino acids: CASISGQPNTEAFF. CDR3 in DNA: TGTGCCAGCATCTCAGGACAGCCGAACACTGAAGCTTTCTTT. Complete variable domain (other parts from reference TRBV28 and TRBJ1-1): DVKVTQSSRYLVKRTGEKVFLECVQDMDHENMFWYRQDPGLGLRLIYFSYDVKMKEKGDIPEGYSVSREKKERFSLILESASTNQTSMYLCASISGQPNTEAFFGQGTRLTVV.

This clone appeared many times. The chain uses TRBV6-1 and TRBJ2-1; 12 bases line up with TRBD2. Germline V gene sequence: CDR1 MNHNS, CDR2 SASEGT. Trimming at V came to 4 bases and at J to 3 bases, leaving 4 bases not matched to a gene. The CDR3 loop spans 16 amino acids. CDR3 region: CASSAPGLAGYNEQFF. CDR3 coding DNA: TGTGCCAGCAGTGCCCCGGGACTAGCGGGCTACAATGAGCAGTTCTTC.

The V call is TRBV6-5, the J call TRBJ1-3; the match to TRBD1 covers 8 bases. Losses at the gene ends were 6 bases for V and 2 bases for J; bases not matched to a gene: 3. Germline-derived CDR1 and CDR2 are MNHEY and SVGAGI. The CDR3 length is 14 residues. In DNA form, the CDR3 reads TGTGCCAGCAGGCAACAGGGGGCTGGAAACACCATATATTTT. Translation: CASRQQGAGNTIYF.

This chain connects TRBV2 to TRBJ2-6, with D uncertain. Germline V gene lookup returns CDR1 SNHLY and CDR2 FYNNEI. V dropped 5 bases and J dropped 4 bases, with 9 bases sitting between them. The CDR3 is made up of 14 amino acids. As DNA, the CDR3 is TGTGCCAGCAGTTTGGCTTCAGGGGCCAACGTCCTGACTTTC. Translating it yields CASSLASGANVLTF.

V gene TRBV7-3 combines with J gene TRBJ1-1; no clear D. Germline loops: CDR1 SGHTA, CDR2 FQGTGA. The CDR3 runs to 13 residues. Trimming cost V 1 base and J 4 bases, with 7 bases left between them. For the CDR3, the DNA is TGTGCCAGCAGCTTAAATATCGGCACTGAAGCTTTCTTT. It is translated as CASSLNIGTEAFF.

In DNA, the CDR3 is TGTGCCAGTTCTCTAGCGAACACCGGGGAGCTGTTTTTT. Translated, it gives CASSLANTGELFF. V gene TRBV19 combines with J gene TRBJ2-2; D ambiguous. This CDR3 is 13 amino acids long. The germline gives CDR1 LNHDA, CDR2 SQIVND (reference sequence). The V gene lost 8 bases and the J gene lost 0 bases, with 7 bases spanning the gap.

The V and J genes are TRBV14 and TRBJ2-2; no clear D. In germline, CDR1 is SGHDN, CDR2 FVKESK. The CDR3 length is 15 residues. Trimming removed 0 bases from V and 3 bases from J, with 8 bases in between. The DNA for the CDR3 is TGTGCCAGCAGCCAAGATGCGACTTACACCGGGGAGCTGTTTTTT. It codes for CASSQDATYTGELFF. Full variable domain (rest looked up from reference TRBV14 and TRBJ2-2): EAGVTQFPSHSVIEKGQTVTLRCDPISGHDNLYWYRRVMGKEIKFLLHFVKESKQDESGMPNNRFLAERTGGTYSTLKVQPAELEDSGVYFCASSQDATYTGELFFGEGSRLTVL.

This clone occurred a few times. This chain uses TRBV2 with TRBJ1-1; D not certain. Germline V CDR1 and CDR2: SNHLY, FYNNEI. V was pared by 3 bases and J by 1 base, with 12 bases between. The CDR3 extends over 15 amino acids. The CDR3 nucleotides are TGTGCCAGCAGTGATAGGAGGGTCCCGAACACTGAAGCTTTCTTT. Encoded protein: CASSDRRVPNTEAFF.

The CDR3 loop is CATSDPQTGEKLFF. Here the CDR3 DNA reads TGTGCCACCAGTGACCCCCAAACGGGAGAAAAACTGTTTTTT. V gene TRBV24-1 combines with J gene TRBJ1-4; D gene uncertain. CDR3 length equals 14 residues. Germline V gene sequence: CDR1 KGHDR, CDR2 SFDVKD. Trimming left V 4 bases short and J 8 bases short, with 13 bases between.

This clone was picked up a small number of times. The rearrangement joins TRBV27 to TRBJ2-2; possible D gene TRBD1, 5 bases. CDR1 is MNHEY, CDR2 SMNVEV, per germline (reference sequence). Trimming shortened V by 3 bases and J by 4 bases, and 6 bases separated the two germline ends. The CDR3 has 13 amino acids. CDR3 residues: CASSLGRTGELFF. DNA for the CDR3: TGTGCCAGCAGTTTGGGGCGCACCGGGGAGCTGTTTTTT.

This clone was detected once. In DNA form, the CDR3 reads TGCAGTGCTAGAGACGGTTATGGCTACACCTTC. Translation: CSARDGYGYTF. V and J are TRBV20-1 and TRBJ1-2; D is undetermined. The CDR3 is made up of 11 amino acids. Trimming removed 0 bases at V and 5 bases at J, with 4 bases between. In germline, CDR1 is DFQATT, CDR2 SNEGSKA (reference sequence).

The V and J genes are TRBV5-4 and TRBJ2-5, with TRBD2 matching over 10 bases. This CDR3 spans 18 amino acids. Germline V gene sequence: CDR1 SGHNT, CDR2 YYREEE (reference sequence). The trim removed 4 bases at V and 0 bases at J, leaving 12 bases unmatched. CDR3 region: CASSPRASGRANQETQYF. The CDR3 DNA follows: TGTGCCAGCAGCCCGCGGGCTAGCGGGAGAGCTAACCAAGAGACCCAGTACTTC.

This clone occurred once. This chain links TRBV19 with TRBJ2-7; TRBD1 is a possible D gene (6 bases). This CDR3 has 16 residues. Per germline, CDR1 LNHDA and CDR2 SQIVND (reference sequence). Deletions cut 4 bases from V and 1 base from J, with 17 bases between. The CDR3 DNA follows: TGTGCCAGTAGTAGGAAGACAGGCTTCCCTTCCTACGAGCAGTACTTC. It encodes CASSRKTGFPSYEQYF.

The rearrangement uses TRBV30 and TRBJ2-1; D unresolved. Germline V gives CDR1 GTSNPN, CDR2 SVGIG (reference sequence). The length of the CDR3 is 13 residues. V shed 4 bases and J shed 3 bases, with 10 bases lying between them. CDR3 region: CAWTFQNYNEQFF. The CDR3, as DNA: TGTGCCTGGACCTTCCAGAACTACAATGAGCAGTTCTTC.